Below, one TCR beta chain is given with its context. The data were taken from a study of Ad26.COV2.S vaccination and SARS-CoV-2 variants. The sample's treatment: over 15 received Ad26.COV2.S at low or high dose, single or two shots; several received placebo; per-sample allocation not given. Each sample was drawn 63 days after the first injection (of vaccine or placebo). The V and J ends lost 1 base and 2 bases, in that order; junction bases with no gene match: 5. This CDR3 is 15 amino acids long. Germline V gene data show CDR1 as SEHNR and CDR2 as FQNEAQ (reference sequence). Profiling relied on immunoSEQ multiplex PCR, and the TCRdb table lists in-frame clones only, not all of them. The sample has 300,000 to 350,000 clones, around four fifths seen once.

This TCR was recovered from a person between 18 and 65 years old who received the Ad26.COV2.S COVID-19 vaccine or a placebo. The rearrangement links TRBV7-9 to TRBJ2-7; 7 bases are a match to TRBD1. The sequencing here drew on peripheral blood, taken in a trial of Ad26.COV2.S vaccine versus placebo. CDR3 in amino acids: CASSLGGGVTYEQYF. In DNA form, the CDR3 reads TGTGCCAGCAGCTTAGGAGGGGGCGTAACCTACGAGCAGTACTTC.